These 19 T cell receptor beta chains came from one sample sequenced in a study of cytomegalovirus exposure and HLA in healthy donors. PCR used 60 Vbeta primers and 13 Jbeta primers. This table comes from immunoSEQ multiplex PCR, and its TCRdb copy is limited to in-frame clones, with some not included. The sample includes fewer than 250,000 clones, under 80% seen only once; the top ten take less than 2%. Sample: PBMCs. These receptor sequences come from a woman under 40 in good health and CMV-seronegative.

CDR3 region: CASSLVTGIPNEKLFF. DNA for the CDR3: TGTGCCAGCAGCTTAGTCACAGGGATTCCTAATGAAAAACTGTTTTTT. The chain has TRBV7-8 and TRBJ1-4; D might be TRBD1 (6 bases). Germline CDR1 SGHVS, CDR2 FQNEAQ. V lost 1 base, J lost 3 bases, and 12 bases lay in between. This CDR3 spans 16 amino acids.

The chain is built from TRBV4-2 and TRBJ1-2; D perhaps matches TRBD1 (5 bases). CDR3 size: 12 residues. Trimming removed 4 bases at V and 7 bases at J, with 10 bases between. Germline-derived CDR1 and CDR2 are LGHNA and YNFKEQ. CDR3 amino acids: CASSLDSGGYTF. CDR3 nucleotide sequence: TGTGCCAGCAGCCTAGACAGCGGTGGCTACACCTTC.

The chain couples TRBV14 to TRBJ2-1; TRBD2 matches at 8 bases. V shed 2 bases and J 7 bases; nucleotides not matched to a gene: 10. This CDR3 region has 16 residues. CDR1 and CDR2 from the germline V gene are SGHDN and FVKESK. The CDR3 spells CASSQYLAGSGNEQFF. The CDR3 nucleotides read TGTGCCAGCAGCCAATACTTAGCGGGAAGTGGAAATGAGCAGTTCTTC. Using reference TRBV14 and TRBJ2-1 for the parts outside the CDR3, the full variable domain is EAGVTQFPSHSVIEKGQTVTLRCDPISGHDNLYWYRRVMGKEIKFLLHFVKESKQDESGMPNNRFLAERTGGTYSTLKVQPAELEDSGVYFCASSQYLAGSGNEQFFGPGTRLTVL.

The rearrangement links TRBV27 to TRBJ2-2; 7 bases map to TRBD2. The CDR3 runs to 16 residues. Trimming at V came to 6 bases and at J to 0 bases, leaving 7 bases not matched to a gene. The V gene's germline CDR1 is MNHEY and CDR2 SMNVEV (reference sequence). The CDR3 is CASRSNGGSNTGELFF. The CDR3 coding sequence is TGTGCCAGCAGATCCAACGGGGGGTCGAACACCGGGGAGCTGTTTTTT.

This clone was detected once. The chain joins TRBV5-5 to TRBJ2-5; 11 bases agree with TRBD1. CDR1 is SGHKS, CDR2 YYEKEE, per germline (reference sequence). The CDR3 totals 15 residues. Trimming removed 4 bases from V and 5 bases from J; junction bases left unmatched: 7. CDR3 nucleotides: TGTGCCAGCAGCGATCGGACAGGGGGCGCGGAGACCCAGTACTTC. This codes for CASSDRTGGAETQYF.

V usage is TRBV6-8 and J usage is TRBJ1-5; no clear D. Germline CDR1 MNHGY, CDR2 SAAAGT. V shed 4 bases and J shed 3 bases, with 10 bases lying between them. The CDR3 runs to 14 residues. CDR3 amino acids: CASSSVQPNQPQHF. The CDR3 bases are TGTGCCAGCAGTTCGGTCCAACCCAATCAGCCCCAGCATTTT.

As regards this clone: It differs at one base from a far larger clone, so likely a read error. This is likely a read error, given that the CDR3 carries no conserved phenylalanine or tryptophan at its end. The rearrangement uses TRBV6-5 and TRBJ2-2, with TRBD1 as a possible D gene (6 bases). Matching the DNA end better, TRBJ1-1 makes the J call doubtful. This CDR3 region has 13 residues. Germline V CDR1 and CDR2: MNHEY, SVGAGI. In DNA form, the CDR3 reads TGTGCCAGCAGTCCACAGGGTGGTACTGAAGCTTTCTTG. It codes for CASSPQGGTEAFL.

A remark on this clone: Relative to the germline gene, one junction end is altered; a read error may explain this. V usage is TRBV7-9 and J usage is TRBJ1-1; no definite D call. Germline values: CDR1 SEHNR, CDR2 FQNEAQ (reference sequence). This CDR3 has 13 residues. The CDR3 here is CSSSLGLNTEAFF. Here the CDR3 DNA reads TGTTCCAGCAGCTTAGGGCTGAACACTGAAGCTTTCTTT.

This clone is a singleton in its sample. DNA for the CDR3: TGTGCCAGCAGCGCCCGACTAGCTCGGCGGGTAGAGACCCAGTACTTC. Its protein product is CASSARLARRVETQYF. The chain is built from TRBV7-3 and TRBJ2-5; 7 nucleotides agree with TRBD2. The trim removed 5 bases at V and 4 bases at J, leaving 13 bases unmatched. The CDR3 extends over 16 amino acids. CDR1 is SGHTA and CDR2 is FQGTGA in the germline V gene. Looking up the rest from reference TRBV7-3 and TRBJ2-5 gives the full variable domain: GAGVSQTPSNKVTEKGKYVELRCDPISGHTALYWYRQSLGQGPEFLIYFQGTGAADDSGLPNDRFFAVRPEGSVSTLKIQRTERGDSAVYLCASSARLARRVETQYFGPGTRLLVL.

The chain combines TRBV19 with TRBJ2-5; D is perhaps TRBD2 (6 bases). The CDR3 is 14 amino acids. Between the trimmed V and J ends, which lost 8 bases and 5 bases, there was a span of 18 bases. Germline CDR1 LNHDA, CDR2 SQIVND (reference sequence). CDR3 nucleotide sequence: TGTGCCAGTGGGGTTCGGGGGAGTTCCGAGACCCAGTACTTC. Its protein product is CASGVRGSSETQYF.

The gene calls are TRBV29-1 and TRBJ2-6, with 9 bases fitting TRBD1. CDR1 is SQVTM, CDR2 ANQGSEA, per germline. This CDR3 has 16 amino acids. V lost 6 bases, J lost 1 base, and 7 bases stayed unmatched. The chain's CDR3 is CSVYGTGRSGANVLTF. Here the CDR3 DNA reads TGCAGCGTCTACGGGACAGGGAGGTCTGGGGCCAACGTCCTGACTTTC.

The chain carries TRBV2 and TRBJ1-1; D unresolved. V gave up 11 bases and J gave up 6 bases, with 10 bases separating them. CDR1 and CDR2 from the germline V gene are SNHLY and FYNNEI. The CDR3 covers 10 residues. This CDR3 reads CAGGYAEAFF. CDR3 DNA: TGTGCCGGCGGGTACGCTGAAGCTTTCTTT.

The gene calls are TRBV27 and TRBJ1-1; D gene uncertain. There are 14 residues in the CDR3. CDR1 and CDR2 from the germline V gene are MNHEY and SMNVEV (reference sequence). V was clipped by 3 bases and J by 4 bases, with 12 bases between them. The CDR3 spells CASSLDGGSTEAFF. The CDR3 bases are TGTGCCAGCAGTTTGGACGGAGGGAGCACTGAAGCTTTCTTT.

This chain connects TRBV10-3 to TRBJ1-1, with 7 bases matching TRBD1. This CDR3 region has 14 residues. CDR1 is ENHRY, CDR2 SYGVKD, per germline. The ends lost 7 bases at V and 3 bases at J; junction bases unmatched: 8. In nucleotides, the CDR3 is TGTGCCATCAAGGGCGGACAGGTCGACACTGAAGCTTTCTTT. Protein sequence: CAIKGGQVDTEAFF.

This chain connects TRBV30 to TRBJ2-5, with TRBD2 matching 12 bases. Germline assignment: CDR1 GTSNPN and CDR2 SVGIG (reference sequence). V shed 2 bases, J shed 5 bases, and the junction held 15 bases outside the gene matches. This CDR3 is 18 amino acids long. The CDR3 DNA reads as TGTGCCTGGAGTCCCACTACATTCAGGACTAGCGGGGTCGAGACCCAGTACTTC. Residues: CAWSPTTFRTSGVETQYF.

The chain couples TRBV9 to TRBJ2-5; 9 positions match TRBD2. The V gene's germline CDR1 is SGDLS and CDR2 YYNGEE. The CDR3 is 14 residues long. The trim removed 4 bases at V and 7 bases at J, leaving 8 bases unmatched. CDR3 region: CASSSVAGEGTQYF. DNA for the CDR3: TGTGCCAGCAGCTCGGTAGCGGGAGAGGGGACCCAGTACTTC.

The rearrangement joins TRBV30 to TRBJ2-3; 9 bases agree with TRBD2. Germline assignment: CDR1 GTSNPN and CDR2 SVGIG (reference sequence). This CDR3 region has 15 residues. Trimming took 4 bases from V and 7 from J; bases not matched to a gene: 12. CDR3 region: CAWTPLAGMSNTQYF. In nucleotides, the CDR3 is TGTGCCTGGACCCCCCTAGCGGGGATGTCAAATACGCAGTATTTT.

V and J are TRBV2 and TRBJ2-1, with 14 positions matching TRBD2. Germline CDR1 SNHLY, CDR2 FYNNEI. With V trimmed by 5 bases and J by 7 bases, 4 bases remained unmatched. CDR3 length equals 15 residues. In nucleotides, the CDR3 is TGTGCCAGCAGTTCCGGGACTAGCGGGGGTAATGAGCAGTTCTTC. Amino acid sequence: CASSSGTSGGNEQFF.

The J gene is TRBJ2-7, the V gene TRBV10-3; 10 nucleotides align to TRBD1. The CDR3 consists of 17 residues. Germline V gene lookup returns CDR1 ENHRY and CDR2 SYGVKD. The trim removed 4 bases at V and 5 bases at J, leaving 14 bases unmatched. The CDR3 loop reads CAISANTGTGAVNEQYF. The CDR3 DNA reads TGTGCCATCAGTGCAAATACCGGGACAGGGGCCGTCAACGAGCAGTACTTC.